This TCR beta chain was retrieved from a study of shared clonotypes between healthy human individuals. Broader study findings: Rarefaction exposed incomplete sorted-subset sequencing despite large depth.

Trimming left V 2 bases short and J 6 bases short, with 16 bases between. Germline values: CDR1 MNHEY, CDR2 SVGAGI. The CDR3 covers 16 residues. In regard to this clone: Its antigen is not known.

Replicate PCRs for sorted subsets used around 200 ng DNA; this equaled about 30,000 T cell genomes. Repertoires were generated with immunoSEQ multiplex PCR, while TCRdb's copy carries only in-frame clones and drops some. The data show 2 million to 2.5 million clones, with roughly 91% seen just once and approximately 1.7% held by the top ten. Terminally differentiated effector memory CD45RA+ cells were left out of the naive CD8 fraction, which was CD45RO-negative and positively selected for CCR7. The source material was naive CD8+ T cells from PBMCs. This clonotype originated in a man aged 18 to 30 in good health. Some clones in this sample may be carry-over from other donors' samples. This chain links TRBV6-5 with TRBJ2-2, with D perhaps TRBD2 (5 bases). The CDR3 DNA reads TGTGCCAGCAGTTACGATCGGGGAATCACCTCCGGGGAGCTGTTTTTT. It translates to CASSYDRGITSGELFF.